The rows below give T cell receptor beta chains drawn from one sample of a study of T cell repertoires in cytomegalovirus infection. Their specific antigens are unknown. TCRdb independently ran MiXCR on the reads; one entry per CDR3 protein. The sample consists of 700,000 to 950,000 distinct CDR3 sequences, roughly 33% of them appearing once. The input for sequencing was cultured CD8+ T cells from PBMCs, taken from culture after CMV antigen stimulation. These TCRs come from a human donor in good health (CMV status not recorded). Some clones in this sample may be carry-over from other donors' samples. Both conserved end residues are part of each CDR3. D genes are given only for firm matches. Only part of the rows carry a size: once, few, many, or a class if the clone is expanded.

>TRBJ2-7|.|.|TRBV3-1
CASSPTILTDGSYEQYF
TGTGCCAGCAGCCCGACCATTTTAACGGACGGCTCCTACGAGCAGTACTTC
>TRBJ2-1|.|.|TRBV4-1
CASSPLVATHNEQFF
TGCGCCAGCAGCCCCCTAGTAGCGACCCACAATGAGCAGTTCTTC
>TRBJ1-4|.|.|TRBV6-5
CASSTRGKLFF
TGTGCCAGCAGTACAAGGGGAAAACTGTTTTTT
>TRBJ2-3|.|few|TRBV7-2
CASSLTWGSTDTQYF
TGTGCCAGCAGCTTAACTTGGGGGTCCACAGATACGCAGTATTTT
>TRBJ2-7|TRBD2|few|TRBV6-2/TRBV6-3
CASNLAGLIDEQYF
TGTGCCAGCAACCTAGCGGGACTCATCGACGAGCAGTACTTC
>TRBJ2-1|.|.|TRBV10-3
CATWGTGSWGDNEQFF
TGTGCCACCTGGGGGACCGGCAGCTGGGGAGACAATGAGCAGTTCTTC
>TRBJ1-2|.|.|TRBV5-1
CASSLAVDSRYGYTF
TGCGCCAGCAGCTTGGCCGTGGACTCACGCTATGGCTACACCTTC
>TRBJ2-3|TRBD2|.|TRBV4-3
CASSQRLAGGLLGTDTQYF
TGCGCCAGCAGCCAGCGACTAGCGGGGGGGCTTTTAGGCACAGATACGCAGTATTTT
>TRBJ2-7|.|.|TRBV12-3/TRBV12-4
CASSFGGVGEQYF
TGTGCCAGCAGTTTTGGCGGGGTAGGCGAGCAGTACTTC
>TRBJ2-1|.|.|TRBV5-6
CASSLDDSSYNEQFF
TGTGCCAGCAGCTTGGACGACAGCTCCTACAATGAGCAGTTCTTC
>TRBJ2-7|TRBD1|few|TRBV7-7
CASSLGSWGQGYEQYF
TGTGCTAGCAGCTTAGGCTCATGGGGACAGGGATACGAGCAGTACTTC
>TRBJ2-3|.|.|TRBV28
CASSGRTDTDTQYF
TGTGCCAGCAGTGGGCGGACAGACACAGATACGCAGTATTTT
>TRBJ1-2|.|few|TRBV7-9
CASSLNSGAGGYTF
TGTGCCAGCAGCTTGAACTCAGGGGCCGGTGGCTACACCTTC
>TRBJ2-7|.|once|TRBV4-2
CVSSHSNWYEQYF
TGTGTCAGCAGCCACTCAAACTGGTACGAGCAGTACTTC
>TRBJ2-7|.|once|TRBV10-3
CAISEETPYEQYF
TGTGCCATCAGTGAGGAGACACCCTACGAGCAGTACTTC
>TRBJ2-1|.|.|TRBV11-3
CASSVRGVEGGSYNEQFF
TGTGCCAGCAGCGTGAGAGGGGTCGAGGGGGGGTCCTACAATGAGCAGTTCTTC
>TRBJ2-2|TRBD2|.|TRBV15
CATSLSGGNTGELFF
TGTGCCACCAGTCTGAGCGGGGGTAACACCGGGGAGCTGTTTTTT
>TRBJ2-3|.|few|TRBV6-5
CASRSTRPDTQYF
TGTGCCAGCAGATCCACTAGACCAGATACGCAGTATTTT
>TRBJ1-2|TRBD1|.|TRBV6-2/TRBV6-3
CASSYSTGSGYTF
TGTGCCAGCAGTTACTCGACAGGGTCTGGCTACACCTTC
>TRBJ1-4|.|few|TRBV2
CASSEVWTVKAKLFF
TGTGCCAGCAGTGAAGTGTGGACAGTAAAGGCAAAACTGTTTTTT
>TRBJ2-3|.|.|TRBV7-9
CASSLGRTRESPTDTQYF
TGTGCCAGCAGCCTTGGGCGTACCCGAGAGAGCCCCACAGATACGCAGTATTTT
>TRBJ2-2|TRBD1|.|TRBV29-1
CSVDRGSTGELFF
TGCAGCGTCGACAGGGGGTCCACCGGGGAGCTGTTTTTT
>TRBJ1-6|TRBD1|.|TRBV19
CASTGTANSPLHF
TGTGCCAGTACTGGGACAGCAAATTCACCCCTCCACTTT
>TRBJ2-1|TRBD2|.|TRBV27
CASKLAGVNNEQFF
TGTGCCAGCAAACTAGCGGGGGTAAACAATGAGCAGTTCTTC
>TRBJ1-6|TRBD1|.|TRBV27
CATGLDRGYSPLHF
TGTGCCACCGGACTCGACAGGGGGTATTCACCCCTCCACTTT
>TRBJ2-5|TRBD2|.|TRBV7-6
CASRETSGGGPPQYF
TGTGCCAGCAGGGAAACTAGCGGGGGGGGCCCCCCCCAGTACTTC
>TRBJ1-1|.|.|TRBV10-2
CASRVRQEGEAFF
TGCGCCAGCAGAGTTCGGCAGGAGGGTGAAGCTTTCTTT
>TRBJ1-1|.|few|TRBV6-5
CASTPDVMNTEAFF
TGTGCCAGCACTCCGGACGTCATGAACACTGAAGCTTTCTTT